The next 9 T cell receptor beta chains were all read from a single sample in a study of blood T cell repertoires in COVID-19. Here immunoSEQ multiplex PCR was the method, and the copy in TCRdb shows in-frame clones only, minus some. The table has around 270,000 clones, around 83% seen once. The sequencing input was peripheral blood. The receptors originated from a middle-aged woman who had recovered from COVID-19.

V usage is TRBV7-2 and J usage is TRBJ2-1; TRBD2 matches at 11 bases. V was clipped by 5 bases and J by 5 bases; unmatched bases: 5. Germline values: CDR1 SGHTA, CDR2 FQGNSA. The CDR3 extends over 15 amino acids. The CDR3 reads CASSTLAGGNNEQFF. CDR3 in DNA: TGTGCCAGCAGCACTTTAGCGGGGGGGAACAATGAGCAGTTCTTC.

This clone turned up a few times. DNA of the CDR3: TGCGCCAGCAGCTCCTACAGGGGGCGAGACACTGAAGCTTTCTTT. Translation gives CASSSYRGRDTEAFF. The chain combines TRBV5-1 with TRBJ1-1; the match to TRBD1 covers 9 bases. The CDR3 loop spans 15 amino acids. Germline CDR1 and CDR2: SGHRS and YFSETQ. Unmatched junction bases numbered 6, after V lost 3 bases and J lost 3 bases. The entire variable domain, with the rest obtained from reference TRBV5-1 and TRBJ1-1, is as follows: KAGVTQTPRYLIKTRGQQVTLSCSPISGHRSVSWYQQTPGQGLQFLFEYFSETQRNKGNFPGRFSGRQFSNSRSEMNVSTLELGDSALYLCASSSYRGRDTEAFFGQGTRLTVV.

This clone appeared a single time. The CDR3 reads CASSRDRLYTEAFF. CDR3 nucleotide sequence: TGCGCCAGCAGCCGGGACAGGCTGTACACTGAAGCTTTCTTT. The gene calls are TRBV5-1 and TRBJ1-1; 8 bases map to TRBD1. From germline, CDR1 is SGHRS and CDR2 YFSETQ. Germline trimming cut 4 bases from V and 3 bases from J; bases unmatched to any gene: 5. The CDR3 contains 14 residues.

This chain uses TRBV6-5 with TRBJ1-2; tentative D call: TRBD1 (6 bases). Trimming took off 2 bases at V and 2 bases at J, with 15 bases between the two ends. Looked up from germline, CDR1 is MNHEY and CDR2 is SVGAGI. CDR3 length: 16 amino acids. Here the CDR3 DNA reads TGTGCCAGCAGTTACCGACGGGGGGCCGGCAACTATGGCTACACCTTC. This translates into CASSYRRGAGNYGYTF.

The chain links TRBV28 to TRBJ2-2; D may be TRBD2 (5 bases). Germline CDR1 MDHEN, CDR2 SYDVKM. The CDR3 consists of 14 residues. Trimming took off 8 bases at V and 3 bases at J, with 13 bases between the two ends. The CDR3 bases are TGTGCCAGCGCTCGGGGAACGGACACCGGGGAGCTGTTTTTT. The encoded protein is CASARGTDTGELFF.

The rearrangement uses TRBV29-1 and TRBJ2-2; D is perhaps TRBD2 (6 bases). V was cut by 4 bases and J by 7 bases, with 13 bases left in between. The germline CDR1 and CDR2 sequences are SQVTM and ANQGSEA. The CDR3 totals 13 residues. The CDR3 coding sequence is TGCAGCGTTGGGCGGGGCCCAGACGGGGAGCTGTTTTTT. It translates to CSVGRGPDGELFF.

This clone occurred a few times. The rearrangement uses TRBV5-1 and TRBJ2-1, with 9 positions matching TRBD1. The CDR3 runs 18 residues. Looked up from germline, CDR1 is SGHRS and CDR2 is YFSETQ. Unmatched junction bases numbered 11, after V lost 4 bases and J lost 0 bases. CDR3 coding DNA: TGCGCCAGCAGCAACCCGGGACAGGGAGGCCTCTCCTACAATGAGCAGTTCTTC. Protein: CASSNPGQGGLSYNEQFF.

This clone was counted a few times. The chain carries TRBV9 and TRBJ1-2; 8 nucleotides match TRBD1. V trimming: 0 bases; J trimming: 12 bases; junction bases outside the gene matches: 10. CDR3 length: 14 amino acids. The germline V gene has CDR1 SGDLS and CDR2 YYNGEE. CDR3 DNA: TGTGCCAGCAGCGTAGGTCCCGGACAGGGAATTAACACCTTC. This codes for CASSVGPGQGINTF.

The chain couples TRBV3-1 (or the pseudogene TRBV3-2) to TRBJ2-5; 8 nucleotides agree with TRBD2. Per germline, CDR1 LGHDT and CDR2 YNNKEL (reference sequence). J gave up 3 bases and V 4 bases, and 4 bases lay outside the gene matches. CDR3 size: 14 residues. CDR3 coding DNA: TGTGCCAGCAGCCCGAGCGGGGGAAAAGAGACCCAGTACTTC. Translating gives CASSPSGGKETQYF.